These T cell receptor beta chains were read from a single sample in a study of breast tumors, draining lymph nodes, adjacent tissues. TCRdb reprocessed the multiplex PCR reads with MiXCR, giving one entry per CDR3 protein. The repertoire holds about 22,000 distinct CDR3 sequences, with 58% as singletons. Sequencing used breast tumor tissue. The receptor source for this set is a female donor with breast cancer. Some clones in this sample may be carry-over from other donors' samples. The CDR3 runs from the conserved cysteine through the conserved F or W. A D gene is named only where the DNA matches it firmly. Not all rows give a size; the values are once, few, many and, for expanded clones, a class.

V gene: TRBV2; J gene: TRBJ2-7; clone size: NA; D gene: TRBD2; CDR3 DNA: TGTGCCAGCAGTGAGGGTGCAGCGGGAGTGGAGGAGCAGTACTTC; CDR3 protein: CASSEGAAGVEEQYF
V gene: TRBV3-1; J gene: TRBJ2-7; clone size: NA; D gene: TRBD2; CDR3 DNA: TGTGCTACAGCGGGAGTAAGAGGCGAGCAGTACTTC; CDR3 protein: CATAGVRGEQYF
V gene: TRBV20-1; J gene: TRBJ2-5; clone size: NA; D gene: NA; CDR3 DNA: TGCAGTGCTAGAGACCCCCCGGACAGCGCGTTC; CDR3 protein: CSARDPPDSAF
V gene: TRBV9; J gene: TRBJ2-7; clone size: NA; D gene: NA; CDR3 DNA: TGTGCCAGCAGCCCCGCCATCACGTACGAGCAGTACTTC; CDR3 protein: CASSPAITYEQYF
V gene: TRBV15; J gene: TRBJ2-3; clone size: NA; D gene: NA; CDR3 DNA: TGTGCCACCAGGGACGGTGGCAAGGATACGCAGTATTTT; CDR3 protein: CATRDGGKDTQYF
V gene: TRBV3-1; J gene: TRBJ1-4; clone size: many; D gene: TRBD1; CDR3 DNA: TGTGCCAGCAGCCCGACAGGGCTAAGGGAAAAACTGTTTTTT; CDR3 protein: CASSPTGLREKLFF
V gene: TRBV7-8; J gene: TRBJ2-7; clone size: NA; D gene: TRBD2; CDR3 DNA: TGTGCCAGCACTATGGGAGGGGAGCAGTACTTC; CDR3 protein: CASTMGGEQYF
V gene: TRBV20-1; J gene: TRBJ1-2; clone size: NA; D gene: NA; CDR3 DNA: TGCAGTGCTAGTGCCCTGGGGGGTGGCTACACCTTC; CDR3 protein: CSASALGGGYTF
V gene: TRBV30; J gene: TRBJ1-6; clone size: NA; D gene: NA; CDR3 DNA: TGTGCCTGGATCCGGGGAAGGAATTCACCCCTCCACTTT; CDR3 protein: CAWIRGRNSPLHF
V gene: TRBV20-1; J gene: TRBJ2-3; clone size: NA; D gene: NA; CDR3 DNA: TGCAGTGGCCCACCCACGGGGAATACGCCGTATTTT; CDR3 protein: CSGPPTGNTPYF
V gene: TRBV4-1; J gene: TRBJ2-5; clone size: NA; D gene: NA; CDR3 DNA: TGCGCCAGCAGCCGGGGGTACGGAGGTCAAGAGACCCAGTACTTC; CDR3 protein: CASSRGYGGQETQYF
V gene: TRBV6-2/TRBV6-3; J gene: TRBJ2-4; clone size: few; D gene: TRBD1; CDR3 DNA: TGTGCCAGCAGTCCCGTGGACAGGGGGGCCAAAAACATTCAGTACTTC; CDR3 protein: CASSPVDRGAKNIQYF
V gene: TRBV24-1; J gene: TRBJ2-7; clone size: many; D gene: NA; CDR3 DNA: TGTGCCACCAGTGAGGGCTACGAGCAGTACTTC; CDR3 protein: CATSEGYEQYF
V gene: TRBV2; J gene: TRBJ1-2; clone size: NA; D gene: NA; CDR3 DNA: TGTGCCAGCAGCCGGGCTTGGGAGGATGGCTACACCTTC; CDR3 protein: CASSRAWEDGYTF
V gene: TRBV9; J gene: TRBJ2-5; clone size: many; D gene: TRBD1; CDR3 DNA: TGTGCCAGCACCCCAGGGGGCGCCCTCGATGTCCAGTACTTC; CDR3 protein: CASTPGGALDVQYF
V gene: TRBV7-9; J gene: TRBJ1-5; clone size: NA; D gene: TRBD1; CDR3 DNA: TGTGCCAGCAGCTGGACAGGGGATTATCAGCCCCAGCATTTT; CDR3 protein: CASSWTGDYQPQHF
V gene: TRBV7-2; J gene: TRBJ2-1; clone size: NA; D gene: TRBD1; CDR3 DNA: TGTGCCAGCAGCCCCGGGACAGGGGGTCACAATGAGCAGTTCTTC; CDR3 protein: CASSPGTGGHNEQFF
V gene: TRBV6-5; J gene: TRBJ2-1; clone size: medium-sized; D gene: TRBD2; CDR3 DNA: TGTGCCAGCAGTTACACTGGACTAGCGGGACACCGTGAGCAGTTCTTC; CDR3 protein: CASSYTGLAGHREQFF
V gene: TRBV7-9; J gene: TRBJ2-3; clone size: NA; D gene: NA; CDR3 DNA: TGTGCCAGCAGCTCCACTGATGTCCTCGCAGATACGCAGTATTTT; CDR3 protein: CASSSTDVLADTQYF
V gene: TRBV7-2; J gene: TRBJ1-2; clone size: NA; D gene: NA; CDR3 DNA: TGTGCCAGCAGCTTAGAGGGGGGTGTAGATGGCTACACCTTC; CDR3 protein: CASSLEGGVDGYTF
V gene: TRBV7-9; J gene: TRBJ2-1; clone size: NA; D gene: TRBD2; CDR3 DNA: TGTGCCAGCAGCTTAGAGGCTAGCGGGGAGCAGTTCTTC; CDR3 protein: CASSLEASGEQFF
V gene: TRBV2; J gene: TRBJ1-2; clone size: NA; D gene: TRBD1; CDR3 DNA: TGTGCCAGCAGTGTCGGCCAGACAGGGGGGTATGGCTACACCTTC; CDR3 protein: CASSVGQTGGYGYTF
V gene: TRBV15; J gene: TRBJ1-6; clone size: NA; D gene: NA; CDR3 DNA: TGTGCCACCTCCATACAACGGCTTGATTCACCCCTCCACTTT; CDR3 protein: CATSIQRLDSPLHF
V gene: TRBV20-1; J gene: TRBJ1-4; clone size: NA; D gene: TRBD1; CDR3 DNA: TGCAGTGCTGGACAGGGGGCAACTAATGAAAAACTGTTTTTT; CDR3 protein: CSAGQGATNEKLFF
V gene: TRBV11-3; J gene: TRBJ2-7; clone size: NA; D gene: TRBD2; CDR3 DNA: TGTGCCAGCAGCTTCTCACTAGCGGGATCGGGAGAGCAGTACTTC; CDR3 protein: CASSFSLAGSGEQYF
V gene: TRBV2; J gene: TRBJ2-5; clone size: NA; D gene: TRBD2; CDR3 DNA: TGTGCCAGCAGTAAGCTGACTAGCGGGGCCCAAGAGACCCAGTACTTC; CDR3 protein: CASSKLTSGAQETQYF
V gene: TRBV19; J gene: TRBJ2-3; clone size: once; D gene: NA; CDR3 DNA: TGTGCCAGTAGTTACGGGACGGCAAGCACAGATACGCAGTATTTT; CDR3 protein: CASSYGTASTDTQYF
V gene: TRBV7-9; J gene: TRBJ2-2; clone size: few; D gene: NA; CDR3 DNA: TGTGCCAGCAGCTTAATGGGCCAAATTGAGACCGGGGAGCTGTTTTTT; CDR3 protein: CASSLMGQIETGELFF
V gene: TRBV5-1; J gene: TRBJ1-4; clone size: NA; D gene: TRBD1; CDR3 DNA: TGCGCCAGCAGCTCCAATGGACAGGGGAGAACTAATGAAAAACTGTTTTTT; CDR3 protein: CASSSNGQGRTNEKLFF
V gene: TRBV5-8; J gene: TRBJ1-2; clone size: many; D gene: TRBD1; CDR3 DNA: TGTGCCAGCAGCTTAACAGGGGGCATTGGTGGCTACACCTTC; CDR3 protein: CASSLTGGIGGYTF
V gene: TRBV6-6; J gene: TRBJ2-7; clone size: NA; D gene: NA; CDR3 DNA: TGTGCCAGCAGTCACGGTGGGGGACACGAGCAGTACTTC; CDR3 protein: CASSHGGGHEQYF
V gene: TRBV6-5; J gene: TRBJ1-2; clone size: medium-sized; D gene: NA; CDR3 DNA: TGTGCCAGCAGTTTTTCGGGGAACTATGGCTACACCTTC; CDR3 protein: CASSFSGNYGYTF
V gene: TRBV11-2; J gene: TRBJ2-5; clone size: NA; D gene: TRBD2; CDR3 DNA: TGTGCCAGCAGCTTAGTCGGGAGTGGGCTAGCGGGACAAGAGACCCAGTACTTC; CDR3 protein: CASSLVGSGLAGQETQYF
V gene: TRBV5-1; J gene: TRBJ2-5; clone size: NA; D gene: NA; CDR3 DNA: TGCGCCAGCAGCTCGGAGGGGGACCTCACCCAAGAGACCCAGTACTTC; CDR3 protein: CASSSEGDLTQETQYF
V gene: TRBV7-4; J gene: TRBJ2-7; clone size: NA; D gene: TRBD1; CDR3 DNA: TGTGCCAGCAGCTCGACAGGGGTCTCCTACGAGCAGTACTTC; CDR3 protein: CASSSTGVSYEQYF
V gene: TRBV6-1; J gene: TRBJ1-4; clone size: medium-sized; D gene: NA; CDR3 DNA: TGTGCCAGCAGTGAAGGTGGGGGCACTAATGAAAAACTGTTTTTT; CDR3 protein: CASSEGGGTNEKLFF
V gene: TRBV7-8; J gene: TRBJ1-2; clone size: NA; D gene: TRBD1; CDR3 DNA: TGTGCCAGCAGCTTAGGAGGACAGGATGATGGCTACACCTTC; CDR3 protein: CASSLGGQDDGYTF
V gene: TRBV5-1; J gene: TRBJ2-7; clone size: few; D gene: TRBD2; CDR3 DNA: TGCGCCAGCAGGCCTAGCGGCTCCTACGAGCAGTACTTC; CDR3 protein: CASRPSGSYEQYF
V gene: TRBV5-6; J gene: TRBJ2-7; clone size: NA; D gene: TRBD1; CDR3 DNA: TGTGCCAGCAGCTTGGGGACAGGGTTTCACGAGCAGTACTTC; CDR3 protein: CASSLGTGFHEQYF
V gene: TRBV11-3; J gene: TRBJ1-2; clone size: medium-sized; D gene: NA; CDR3 DNA: TGTGCCAGCAGCTTGGGAGGGTATTCTGGCTACACCTTC; CDR3 protein: CASSLGGYSGYTF
V gene: TRBV7-8; J gene: TRBJ2-7; clone size: NA; D gene: NA; CDR3 DNA: TGTGCCAGCAGCTTGGCCGGGGGAGGCAGCTACGAGCAGTACTTC; CDR3 protein: CASSLAGGGSYEQYF
V gene: TRBV6-2/TRBV6-3; J gene: TRBJ2-1; clone size: many; D gene: NA; CDR3 DNA: TGTGCCAGCAGTCACGACCCCTCAACCGGCAATGAGCAGTTCTTC; CDR3 protein: CASSHDPSTGNEQFF
V gene: TRBV11-1; J gene: TRBJ2-1; clone size: many; D gene: TRBD2; CDR3 DNA: TGTGCCAGCAGCCAAGAGCGGGGGTCCTACAATGAGCAGTTCTTC; CDR3 protein: CASSQERGSYNEQFF
V gene: TRBV14; J gene: TRBJ2-1; clone size: NA; D gene: NA; CDR3 DNA: TGTGCCAGCTTAGACGGCAGGGGCGATGGCCGGCAGTTCTTC; CDR3 protein: CASLDGRGDGRQFF
V gene: TRBV19; J gene: TRBJ2-6; clone size: many; D gene: NA; CDR3 DNA: TGTGCCAGTAGTATCTTCGAGGGGGCTGGGGCCAACGTCCTGACTTTC; CDR3 protein: CASSIFEGAGANVLTF